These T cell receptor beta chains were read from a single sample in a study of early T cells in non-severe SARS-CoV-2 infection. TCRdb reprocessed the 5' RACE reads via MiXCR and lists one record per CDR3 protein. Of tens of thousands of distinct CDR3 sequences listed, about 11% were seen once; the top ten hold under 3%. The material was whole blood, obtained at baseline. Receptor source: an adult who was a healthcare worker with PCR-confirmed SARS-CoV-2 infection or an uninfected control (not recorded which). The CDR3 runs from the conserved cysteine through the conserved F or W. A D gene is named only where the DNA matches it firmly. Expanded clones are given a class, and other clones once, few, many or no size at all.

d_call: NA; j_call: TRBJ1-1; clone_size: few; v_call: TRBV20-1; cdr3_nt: TGCAGTGCTTTGAAACAAAGCGACGAAGCTTTCTTT; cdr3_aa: CSALKQSDEAFF
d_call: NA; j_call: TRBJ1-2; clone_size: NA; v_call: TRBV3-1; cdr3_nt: TGTGCCAGCAGCCAGGGGACCCTGATAGAAGATGGCTACACCTTC; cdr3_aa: CASSQGTLIEDGYTF
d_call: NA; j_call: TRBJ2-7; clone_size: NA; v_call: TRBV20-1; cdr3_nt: TGCAGTGCTAGAGGCGGCGGTCGCCTCTCCTACGAGCAGTACTTC; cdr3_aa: CSARGGGRLSYEQYF
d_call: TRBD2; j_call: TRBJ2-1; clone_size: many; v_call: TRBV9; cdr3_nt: TGTGCCAGCAGCTTGGGACTAGCGGGGGGGCTAGACAATGAGCAGTTCTTC; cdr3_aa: CASSLGLAGGLDNEQFF
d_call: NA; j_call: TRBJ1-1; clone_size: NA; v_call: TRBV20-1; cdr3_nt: TGCAGTGCTGATGTGGGAGGGAACACTGAAGCTTTCTTT; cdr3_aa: CSADVGGNTEAFF
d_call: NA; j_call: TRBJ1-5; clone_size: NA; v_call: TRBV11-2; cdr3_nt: TGTGCCAGCAGCTTAGCAGGAGAAGGCCAGCCCCAGCATTTT; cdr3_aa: CASSLAGEGQPQHF
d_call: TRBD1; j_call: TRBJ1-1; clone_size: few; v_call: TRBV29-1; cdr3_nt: TGCAGCGTTGGAGGGGGCATCACTGAAGCTTTCTTT; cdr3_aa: CSVGGGITEAFF
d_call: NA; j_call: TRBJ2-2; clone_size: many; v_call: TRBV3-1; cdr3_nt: TGTGCCAGCAGCACTACCGGGGAGCTGTTTTTT; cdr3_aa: CASSTTGELFF
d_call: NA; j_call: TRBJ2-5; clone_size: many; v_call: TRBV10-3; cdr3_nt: TGTGCCATCAAGGGCGGGACACAAGAGACCCAGTACTTC; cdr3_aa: CAIKGGTQETQYF
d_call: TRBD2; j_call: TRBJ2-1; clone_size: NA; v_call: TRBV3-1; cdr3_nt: TGTGCCAGCAGCCAAGGACTAGCGGGGACCAATGAGCAGTTCTTC; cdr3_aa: CASSQGLAGTNEQFF
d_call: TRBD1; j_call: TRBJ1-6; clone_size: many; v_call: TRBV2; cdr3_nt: TGTGCCAGCAATCGCGGGACAGAGAGTTCACCCCTCCACTTT; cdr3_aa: CASNRGTESSPLHF
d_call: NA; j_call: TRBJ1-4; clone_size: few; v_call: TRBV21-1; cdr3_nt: TGTGCCAGCAGCAAAGAGGGAGGGTGGAATGAAAAACTGTTTTTT; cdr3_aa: CASSKEGGWNEKLFF
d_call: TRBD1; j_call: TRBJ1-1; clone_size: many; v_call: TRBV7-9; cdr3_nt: TGTGCCAGCAGCCTCGCAGGGGGTGGTGCTTTCTTT; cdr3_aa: CASSLAGGGAFF
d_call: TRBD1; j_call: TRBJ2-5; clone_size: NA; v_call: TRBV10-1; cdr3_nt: TGCGCCAGCAGTGAGTCGGGACAGGGGACGGCCCAGTACTTC; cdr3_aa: CASSESGQGTAQYF
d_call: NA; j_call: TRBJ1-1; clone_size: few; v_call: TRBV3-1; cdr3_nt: TGTGCCAGCAGCCAAGGAGGGGCGGGCATGAACACTGAAGCTTTCTTT; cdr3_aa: CASSQGGAGMNTEAFF
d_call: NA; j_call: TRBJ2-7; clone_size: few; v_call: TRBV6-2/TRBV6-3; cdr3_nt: TGTGCCAGCAGTTACGAGGGCCCGAGATCTACCCAGCAGTACTTC; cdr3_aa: CASSYEGPRSTQQYF
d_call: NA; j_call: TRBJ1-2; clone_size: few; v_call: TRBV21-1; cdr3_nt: TGTGCCAGCACCAGGGATCCGGCGGGCTACACCTTC; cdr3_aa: CASTRDPAGYTF
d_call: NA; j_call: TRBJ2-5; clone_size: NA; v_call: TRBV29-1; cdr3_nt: TGCAGCGTTGTTCGGGGAGAGACCCAGTACTTC; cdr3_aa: CSVVRGETQYF
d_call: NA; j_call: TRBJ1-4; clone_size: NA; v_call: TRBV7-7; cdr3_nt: TGTGCTAGCAGCTTAGTTTTGAATGAAAAACTGTTTTTT; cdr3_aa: CASSLVLNEKLFF
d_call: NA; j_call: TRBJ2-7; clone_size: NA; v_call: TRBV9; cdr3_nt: TGTGCCAGCAGCGTAGGAGACTACGAGCAGTACTTC; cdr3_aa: CASSVGDYEQYF
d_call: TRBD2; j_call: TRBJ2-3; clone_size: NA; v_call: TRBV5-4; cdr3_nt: TGTGCCAGCAGCTTGGGACTAGCGGGGGGCACAGATACGCAGTATTTT; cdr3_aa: CASSLGLAGGTDTQYF
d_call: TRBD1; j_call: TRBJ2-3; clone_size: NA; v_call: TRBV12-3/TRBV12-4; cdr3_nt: TGTGCCAGCACCCGGGACAGGGCTACAGATACGCAGTATTTT; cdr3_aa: CASTRDRATDTQYF
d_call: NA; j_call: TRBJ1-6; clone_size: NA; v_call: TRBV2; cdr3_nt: TGTGCCAGCAGTGACAGGGTGTGGGAATCACCCCTCCACTTT; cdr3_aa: CASSDRVWESPLHF
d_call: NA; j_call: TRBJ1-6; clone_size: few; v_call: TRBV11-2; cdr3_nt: TGTGCCAGCAGAGACCCGGGACGGGAGAGCTCCTATAATTCACCCCTCCACTTT; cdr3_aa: CASRDPGRESSYNSPLHF
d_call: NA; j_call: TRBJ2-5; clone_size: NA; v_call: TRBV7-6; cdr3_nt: TGTGCCAGCAGCTTAGGACTAGTGGGGTCACAAGAGACCCAGTACTTC; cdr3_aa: CASSLGLVGSQETQYF
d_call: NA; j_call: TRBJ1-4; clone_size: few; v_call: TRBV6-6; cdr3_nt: TGTGCCAGCAGTTACTCGGGGGTTCGGGCCGAAAAACTGTTTTTT; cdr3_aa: CASSYSGVRAEKLFF
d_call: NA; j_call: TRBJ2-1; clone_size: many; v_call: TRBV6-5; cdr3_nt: TGTGCCAGCAGTTCGACAGATAATCCCTTTAGAGGGCAGTTCTTC; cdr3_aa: CASSSTDNPFRGQFF
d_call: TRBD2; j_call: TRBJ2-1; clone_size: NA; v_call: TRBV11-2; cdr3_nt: TGTGCCAGCAGCTCCCTCCTCGGCGGGGGGCAGTATGAGCAGTTCTTC; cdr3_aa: CASSSLLGGGQYEQFF
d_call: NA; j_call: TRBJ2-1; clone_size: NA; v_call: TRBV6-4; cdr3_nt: TGTGCCAGCAGCCCGCGGGGTACTGATGGGGACAATGAGCAGTTCTTC; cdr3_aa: CASSPRGTDGDNEQFF
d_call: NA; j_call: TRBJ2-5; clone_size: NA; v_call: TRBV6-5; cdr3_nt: TGTGCCAGCAGGCAGGGGGGCCAGGAGACCCAGTACTTC; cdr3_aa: CASRQGGQETQYF
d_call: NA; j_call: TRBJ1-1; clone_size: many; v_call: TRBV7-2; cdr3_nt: TGTGCCAGCAGCTTAGTGGTGAACACTGAAGCTTTCTTT; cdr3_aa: CASSLVVNTEAFF
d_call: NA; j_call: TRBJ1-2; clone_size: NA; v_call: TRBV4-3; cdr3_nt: TGCGCCAGCAGCCAAGACAGAGCTAACTATGGCTACACCTTC; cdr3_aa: CASSQDRANYGYTF
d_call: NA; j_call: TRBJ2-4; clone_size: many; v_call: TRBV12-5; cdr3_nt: TGTGCTAGTGGTTTGGTAGGTGACATTCAGTACTTC; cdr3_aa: CASGLVGDIQYF
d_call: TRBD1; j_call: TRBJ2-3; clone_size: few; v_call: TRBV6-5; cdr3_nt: TGTGCCAGCAGCAGAACACGGACAGGGTCGGGGAATACGCAGTATTTT; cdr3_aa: CASSRTRTGSGNTQYF
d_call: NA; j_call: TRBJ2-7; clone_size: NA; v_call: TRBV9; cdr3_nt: TGTGCCAGCAGCGTAGACCCCGGGGATGGGGGGTCGTACGAGCAGTACTTC; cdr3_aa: CASSVDPGDGGSYEQYF
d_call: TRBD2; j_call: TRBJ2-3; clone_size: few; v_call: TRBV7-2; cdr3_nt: TGTGCCAGCAGCCCCTGGGGGAGGGGCACAGATACGCAGTATTTT; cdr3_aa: CASSPWGRGTDTQYF
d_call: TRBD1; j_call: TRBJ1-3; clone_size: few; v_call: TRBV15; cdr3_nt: TGTGCCACCAGCAGAGGAGGGAGACAGGGCCGGATTGACACCATATATTTT; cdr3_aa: CATSRGGRQGRIDTIYF
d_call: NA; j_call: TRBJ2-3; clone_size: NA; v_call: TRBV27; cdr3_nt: TGTGCCAGCAGTCTTAGAGTGACGGGGGGCCGCACAGATACGCAGTATTTT; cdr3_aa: CASSLRVTGGRTDTQYF
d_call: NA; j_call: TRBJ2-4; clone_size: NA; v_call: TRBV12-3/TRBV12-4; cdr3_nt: TGTGCCAGCAGTTTAAGAGCGTCAGGGTCATCCAAAAACATTCAGTACTTC; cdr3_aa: CASSLRASGSSKNIQYF
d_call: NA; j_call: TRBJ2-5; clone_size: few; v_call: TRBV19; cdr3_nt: TGTGCCAGTAGTCATATGGGCGAGACCCAGTACTTC; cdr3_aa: CASSHMGETQYF